The 23 T cell receptor beta chains below come from one sample, sequenced in a study of a mutant IDH1 vaccine in newly diagnosed glioma. Time point of the sample: baseline, week 1 (first vaccination visit). As for treatment: pre-vaccination baseline after standard-of-care therapy. Only in-frame clones appear in the TCRdb table, and some are missing; sequencing was by immunoSEQ multiplex PCR. The table lists 45,000 to 65,000 clones, roughly 80% of them singletons. The source material was PBMCs, sampled from a glioma patient treated with radiotherapy, temozolomide or both. These receptor sequences come from a man between 18 and 35 years old with glioma.

This clone was observed once. Here the CDR3 DNA reads TGTGCTAGTGGTTTCGGGGACTTGGGGAATGAGCAGTTCTTC. Residues: CASGFGDLGNEQFF. The chain combines TRBV12-5 with TRBJ2-1; possibly TRBD2 for D (6 bases). The CDR3 consists of 14 residues. The V end lost 3 bases, the J end lost 7 bases, and 13 bases lay between the germline ends. Germline V lookup: CDR1 LGHNT, CDR2 FRNRAP. The full variable domain, completed using reference TRBV12-5 and TRBJ2-1, is DARVTQTPRHKVTEMGQEVTMRCQPILGHNTVFWYRQTMMQGLELLAYFRNRAPLDDSGMPKDRFSAEMPDATLATLKIQPSEPRDSAVYFCASGFGDLGNEQFFGPGTRLTVL.

V usage is TRBV11-2 and J usage is TRBJ1-2; D is ambiguous. Germline V gene sequence: CDR1 SGHAT, CDR2 FQNNGV. Trimming removed 0 bases at V and 3 bases at J, with 11 bases between. CDR3 length: 15 amino acids. The CDR3 DNA follows: TGTGCCAGCAGCTTAGATCTAAGATATTACTATGGCTACACCTTC. Amino acid sequence: CASSLDLRYYYGYTF.

This chain connects TRBV5-1 to TRBJ2-6; TRBD1 aligns across 12 bases. The V and J ends lost 4 bases and 0 bases, in that order; junction bases with no gene match: 5. The CDR3 sequence is 18 residues long. CDR1 SGHRS and CDR2 YFSETQ come from the germline V gene. In DNA, the CDR3 is TGCGCCAGCAGCCGGGCGGGACAGGGGGCCTCTGGGGCCAACGTCCTGACTTTC. Protein sequence: CASSRAGQGASGANVLTF.

The J gene is TRBJ1-1, the V gene TRBV7-2; D is perhaps TRBD1 (5 bases). The CDR3 sequence is 14 residues long. V was clipped by 5 bases and J by 0 bases, with 10 bases between them. Germline V gene lookup returns CDR1 SGHTA and CDR2 FQGNSA. The CDR3 DNA reads TGTGCCAGCAGCAGAGGGGTTATGAACACTGAAGCTTTCTTT. Amino acid sequence: CASSRGVMNTEAFF. Variable domain in full (rest from reference TRBV7-2 and TRBJ1-1): GAGVSQSPSNKVTEKGKDVELRCDPISGHTALYWYRQSLGQGLEFLIYFQGNSAPDKSGLPSDRFSAERTGGSVSTLTIQRTQQEDSAVYLCASSRGVMNTEAFFGQGTRLTVV.

This chain uses TRBV10-3 with TRBJ2-7; D is unclear. The CDR3 spans 12 residues. From germline, CDR1 is ENHRY and CDR2 SYGVKD. The ends were cut back, 3 bases at V and 2 bases at J, with 5 bases in the middle. The DNA of the CDR3 is TGTGCCATCAGTGACAAGACCTACGAGCAGTACTTC. Its translation is CAISDKTYEQYF.

The chain joins TRBV4-2 to TRBJ1-5; D may be TRBD1 (5 bases). The CDR3 is made up of 16 amino acids. V dropped 1 base and J dropped 7 bases, with 17 bases sitting between them. The germline V gene encodes CDR1 LGHNA and CDR2 YNFKEQ. As DNA, the CDR3 is TGTGCCAGCAGCCAAGGTGCCTGGGGTGAGGGGCAGCCCCAGCATTTT. Its translation is CASSQGAWGEGQPQHF.

This rearrangement joins TRBV10-3 to TRBJ2-7; perhaps TRBD2 as D (6 bases). The CDR3 extends over 14 amino acids. CDR1 ENHRY and CDR2 SYGVKD come from the germline V gene. Trimming pared 10 bases from V and 1 base from J, leaving 17 bases between. The CDR3 sequence is CATTGGPPSYEQYF. The DNA of the CDR3 is TGTGCCACCACCGGGGGTCCCCCTTCCTACGAGCAGTACTTC.

V is TRBV5-6 and J is TRBJ2-7, with D hard to call. CDR3 length: 12 residues. Trimming shortened V by 3 bases and J by 2 bases, and 6 bases separated the two germline ends. Germline-derived CDR1 and CDR2 are SGHDT and YYEEEE. CDR3 nucleotide sequence: TGTGCCAGCAGCTCACACACCTACGAGCAGTACTTC. Its protein is CASSSHTYEQYF.

This chain uses TRBV11-3 with TRBJ2-7, with 11 bases lining up with TRBD2. CDR1 and CDR2 from the germline V gene are SGHNT and YENEEA. CDR3 size: 14 residues. Germline trimming cut 0 bases from V and 6 bases from J; bases unmatched to any gene: 1. The CDR3 DNA is TGTGCCAGCAGCTTAGACGGGACTAGCGGCGAGCAGTACTTC. It is translated as CASSLDGTSGEQYF. The full variable domain, its missing parts supplied by reference TRBV11-3 and TRBJ2-7, is EAGVVQSPRYKIIEKKQPVAFWCNPISGHNTLYWYLQNLGQGPELLIRYENEEAVDDSQLPKDRFSAERLKGVDSTLKIQPAELGDSAVYLCASSLDGTSGEQYFGPGTRLTVT.

V gene TRBV6-1 combines with J gene TRBJ1-1; D unresolved. Germline CDR1 is MNHNS and CDR2 is SASEGT. V was trimmed by 7 bases and J by 0 bases, leaving 12 bases between them. The CDR3 sequence is 14 residues long. As DNA, the CDR3 is TGTGCCAGCATCTGGGGTACTATGAACACTGAAGCTTTCTTT. This encodes CASIWGTMNTEAFF.

The chain uses TRBV19 and TRBJ1-1, with a tentative D call TRBD1 (5 bases). The CDR3 runs to 13 residues. Germline V gene lookup returns CDR1 LNHDA and CDR2 SQIVND (reference sequence). V was trimmed by 7 bases and J by 2 bases, leaving 11 bases between them. CDR3 sequence: CASNPGPNTEAFF. For the CDR3, the DNA is TGTGCCAGTAACCCAGGGCCTAACACTGAAGCTTTCTTT.

The rearrangement joins TRBV7-9 to TRBJ1-5, with D tentatively TRBD1 (5 bases). Between the trimmed V and J ends, which lost 4 bases and 4 bases, there was a span of 17 bases. CDR1 and CDR2 (germline): SEHNR, FQNEAQ (reference sequence). The CDR3 has 16 residues. The CDR3 reads CASSSEGRQVNQPQHF. CDR3 in DNA: TGTGCCAGCAGCTCGGAGGGACGGCAAGTGAATCAGCCCCAGCATTTT. The full variable domain, its missing parts supplied by reference TRBV7-9 and TRBJ1-5, is DTGVSQNPRHKITKRGQNVTFRCDPISEHNRLYWYRQTLGQGPEFLTYFQNEAQLEKSRLLSDRFSAERPKGSFSTLEIQRTEQGDSAMYLCASSSEGRQVNQPQHFGDGTRLSIL.

This chain joins TRBV5-4 and TRBJ1-2; 12 nucleotides agree with TRBD1. The CDR3 runs to 15 residues. Germline V gene data show CDR1 as SGHNT and CDR2 as YYREEE (reference sequence). J lost 4 bases, V lost 5 bases, and 6 bases had no gene match. In nucleotides, the CDR3 is TGTGCCAGCAGGGGGACAGGGGGCAACTTCTATGGCTACACCTTC. It encodes CASRGTGGNFYGYTF.

The gene calls are TRBV7-2 and TRBJ2-1, with 9 bases fitting TRBD2. Unmatched junction bases numbered 4, after V lost 3 bases and J lost 4 bases. The CDR3 loop spans 15 amino acids. Germline values: CDR1 SGHTA, CDR2 FQGNSA. The CDR3 here is CASSLTSGKYNEQFF. The CDR3 bases are TGTGCCAGCAGCTTGACTAGCGGAAAATACAATGAGCAGTTCTTC.

This rearrangement joins TRBV5-1 to TRBJ1-4, with unresolved D. Looked up from germline, CDR1 is SGHRS and CDR2 is YFSETQ. This CDR3 comprises 14 residues. V was cut by 0 bases and J by 4 bases, with 7 bases left in between. CDR3 coding DNA: TGCGCCAGCAGCTTGGAAACAGTTAATGAAAAACTGTTTTTT. Translation gives CASSLETVNEKLFF. Variable domain in full (rest from reference TRBV5-1 and TRBJ1-4): KAGVTQTPRYLIKTRGQQVTLSCSPISGHRSVSWYQQTPGQGLQFLFEYFSETQRNKGNFPGRFSGRQFSNSRSEMNVSTLELGDSALYLCASSLETVNEKLFFGSGTQLSVL.

The chain joins TRBV5-6 to TRBJ1-5; 8 nucleotides align to TRBD1. The ends lost 4 bases at V and 0 bases at J; junction bases unmatched: 6. CDR3 size: 16 residues. Germline CDR1 is SGHDT and CDR2 is YYEEEE. The CDR3 loop is CASSTQGAPSNQPQHF. The DNA of the CDR3 is TGTGCCAGCAGCACCCAGGGGGCCCCTAGCAATCAGCCCCAGCATTTT.

DNA for the CDR3: TGTGCCAGCAGTTACGAAGGGGGATTCCAGCCCCAGCATTTT. It yields the protein CASSYEGGFQPQHF. V and J are TRBV6-6 and TRBJ1-5; perhaps TRBD1 as D (6 bases). V was shortened by 2 bases and J by 7 bases, with 12 bases between the two germline ends. The length of the CDR3 is 14 residues. CDR1 and CDR2 (germline): MNHNY, SVGAGI (reference sequence).

The rearrangement links TRBV11-1 to TRBJ2-3; a possible D gene is TRBD2 (5 bases). Germline V lookup: CDR1 SGHAT, CDR2 FQDESV (reference sequence). This CDR3 has 12 residues. Trimming took off 6 bases at V and 7 bases at J, with 11 bases between the two ends. The CDR3 reads CASSRGPNTQYF. The CDR3 nucleotides read TGTGCCAGCAGTCGAGGGCCAAATACGCAGTATTTT.

This chain uses TRBV5-1 with TRBJ2-7; 11 nucleotides align to TRBD1. After removal of 3 bases from V and 3 bases from J, the junction contained 5 bases not matched to a gene. The CDR3 length is 15 residues. Germline V gene lookup returns CDR1 SGHRS and CDR2 YFSETQ. CDR3 protein: CASSSGQGASYEQYF. CDR3 in DNA: TGCGCCAGCAGCTCAGGACAGGGGGCGAGCTACGAGCAGTACTTC.

This clone has only a few counts. This chain uses TRBV7-3 with TRBJ1-5; D is possibly TRBD1 (6 bases). The V end lost 7 bases, the J end lost 2 bases, and 18 bases lay between the germline ends. The CDR3 totals 16 residues. Germline V gene lookup returns CDR1 SGHTA and CDR2 FQGTGA. The CDR3 loop reads CASTVPQGNGNQPQHF. CDR3 bases: TGTGCCAGCACCGTTCCACAGGGAAACGGCAATCAGCCCCAGCATTTT.

V usage is TRBV7-3 and J usage is TRBJ2-6; D may be TRBD1 (5 bases). CDR1 is SGHTA and CDR2 is FQGTGA in the germline V gene. The length of the CDR3 is 17 residues. The germline V and J ends were trimmed by 5 bases and 0 bases, with 14 bases remaining between them. CDR3 sequence: CASSHGNRFSGANVLTF. The CDR3 bases are TGTGCCAGCAGCCACGGTAACAGGTTCTCTGGGGCCAACGTCCTGACTTTC.

This clone appeared once. The DNA for the CDR3 is TGTGCCAGCAGCCCCTGGGCGGGGGAAAGTTACACAGATACGCAGTATTTT. It is translated as CASSPWAGESYTDTQYF. The chain links TRBV11-2 to TRBJ2-3; 7 nucleotides align to TRBD2. The CDR3 contains 17 residues. Germline CDR1 and CDR2: SGHAT and FQNNGV. J lost 2 bases, V lost 5 bases, and 13 bases had no gene match.

This clone turned up a few times. This chain uses TRBV25-1 with TRBJ1-1; possibly TRBD1 for D (5 bases). CDR1 is MGHDK, CDR2 SYGVNS, per germline. The CDR3 loop spans 15 amino acids. The V gene lost 2 bases and the J gene lost 1 base, with 11 bases spanning the gap. CDR3 protein: CASSETKGENTEAFF. CDR3 DNA: TGTGCCAGCAGTGAAACTAAAGGGGAGAACACTGAAGCTTTCTTT.